The rows below give T cell receptor beta chains drawn from one sample of a study of T cell responses to AZD1222 COVID-19 vaccine. The repertoire was sequenced with immunoSEQ multiplex PCR; TCRdb's copy has only in-frame clones and lacks some. This sample has tens of thousands of clones, with around 90% found just once. This specimen was peripheral blood, taken on day 0 of AZD1222 vaccination. The receptors were gathered from an adult in good health. The CDR3 runs from the conserved cysteine through the conserved F or W. The D gene is left open where the match is weak. Expanded clones get a size class; other rows say once, few or many, or leave the size out.

CASSLAEQGNSPLHF | TGCGCCAGCAGCTTGGCCGAGCAGGGAAATTCACCCCTCCACTTT | . | TRBJ1-6 | TRBV5-1 | . | 15
CASSQDGDRARSGELFF | TGTGCCAGCAGCCAGGATGGGGACAGGGCGAGATCCGGGGAGCTGTTTTTT | TRBD1 | TRBJ2-2 | TRBV14 | once | 17
CASSPRTTPYGNEQFF | TGTGCCAGCAGCCCGAGGACTACCCCCTATGGGAATGAGCAGTTCTTC | . | TRBJ2-1 | TRBV7-2 | . | 16
CASREEQGFGGYTF | TGTGCCAGCAGAGAGGAACAGGGGTTTGGTGGCTACACCTTC | TRBD1 | TRBJ1-2 | TRBV2 | . | 14
CASTRGWGREQFF | TGTGCCAGTACCCGAGGGTGGGGAAGGGAGCAGTTCTTC | . | TRBJ2-1 | TRBV12-3/TRBV12-4 | . | 13
CATSEGQGNTGELFF | TGTGCCACCAGTGAAGGGCAGGGGAACACCGGGGAGCTGTTTTTT | . | TRBJ2-2 | TRBV24-1 | . | 15
CASRQEQINSPLHF | TGTGCCAGCCGCCAAGAACAGATTAATTCACCCCTCCACTTT | . | TRBJ1-6 | TRBV7-9 | . | 14
CASSWGTGIAPLHF | TGTGCCAGCAGCTGGGGGACAGGCATTGCACCCCTCCACTTT | TRBD1 | TRBJ1-6 | TRBV7-2 | . | 14
CASSELGAGENTEAFF | TGTGCCAGCAGTGAATTAGGGGCAGGGGAGAACACTGAAGCTTTCTTT | . | TRBJ1-1 | TRBV25-1 | . | 16
CASSPGPGWGAANTQYF | TGCGCCAGCAGCCCAGGACCTGGCTGGGGAGCAGCTAATACGCAGTATTTT | . | TRBJ2-3 | TRBV5-1 | . | 17
CATRKQGWETQYF | TGTGCCACCCGAAAGCAGGGGTGGGAGACCCAGTACTTC | . | TRBJ2-5 | TRBV6-5 | once | 13
CASSPTRGNYGYTF | TGTGCCAGCAGCCCAACCAGGGGAAACTATGGCTACACCTTC | . | TRBJ1-2 | TRBV7-2 | few | 14
CASSVGTGATNEKLFF | TGTGCCAGCAGCGTAGGAACGGGTGCAACTAATGAAAAACTGTTTTTT | . | TRBJ1-4 | TRBV9 | . | 16
CASSSEQGRTEAFF | TGTGCCAGCAGTTCCGAACAGGGTCGGACTGAAGCTTTCTTT | . | TRBJ1-1 | TRBV28 | . | 14
CASSLQDGGFYGYTF | TGTGCCAGCAGCCTACAAGACGGGGGATTCTATGGCTACACCTTC | . | TRBJ1-2 | TRBV7-9 | . | 15
CASSGTGGAEAFF | TGTGCCAGCAGCGGGACAGGGGGCGCGGAAGCTTTCTTT | TRBD1 | TRBJ1-1 | TRBV11-2 | few | 13
CASSLSPITEAFF | TGTGCCAGCAGTTTATCACCAATCACTGAAGCTTTCTTT | . | TRBJ1-1 | TRBV28 | . | 13
CASRRPGVQRGYTF | TGTGCCAGCAGGCGCCCGGGAGTTCAGCGGGGCTACACCTTC | . | TRBJ1-2 | TRBV11-2 | . | 14
CASSPRRELLDIQYF | TGTGCCAGCAGCCCACGGAGGGAGCTGTTGGACATTCAGTACTTC | . | TRBJ2-4 | TRBV5-5 | . | 15